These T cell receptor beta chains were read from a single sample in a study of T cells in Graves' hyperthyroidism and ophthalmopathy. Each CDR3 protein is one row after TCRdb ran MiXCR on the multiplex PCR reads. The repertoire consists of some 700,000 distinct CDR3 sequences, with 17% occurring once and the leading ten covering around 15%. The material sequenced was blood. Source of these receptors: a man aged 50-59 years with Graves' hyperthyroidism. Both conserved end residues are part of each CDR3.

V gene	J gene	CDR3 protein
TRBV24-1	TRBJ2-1	CATSDPPTAGVYNEQFF
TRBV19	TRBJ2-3	CASSMPGQGTDTQYF
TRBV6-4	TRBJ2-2	CASSDGTGELFF
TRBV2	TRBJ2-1	CASRERTSGGYNEQFF
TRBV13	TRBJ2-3	CASSFWTSGDHPDTQYF
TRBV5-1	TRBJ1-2	CASSSKGYGYTF
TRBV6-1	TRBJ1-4	CASRQASNEKLFF
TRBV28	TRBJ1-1	CASSSLLQGSTEAFF
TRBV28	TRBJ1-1	CASRGRRNTEAFF
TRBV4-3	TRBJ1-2	CASSQKKEGNYGYTF
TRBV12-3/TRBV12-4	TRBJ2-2	CASSSRVLIGTGELFF
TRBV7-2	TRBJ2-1	CASSLVSTSYNEQFF
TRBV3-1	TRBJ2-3	CASSADRGPRDTQYF
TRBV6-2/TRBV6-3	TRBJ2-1	CASRPSGLAANEQFF
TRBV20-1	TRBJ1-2	CSGVQGADYGYTF
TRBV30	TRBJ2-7	CAWRGSSYEQYF
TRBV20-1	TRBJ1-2	CSAPGSPGWYGYTF
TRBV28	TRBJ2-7	CASSSMGQGLAYEQYF
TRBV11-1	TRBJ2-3	CASSFDRGGTDTQYF
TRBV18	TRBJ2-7	CASSPTSGYSGRNEQYF
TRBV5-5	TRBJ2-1	CASSMGLANNEQFF
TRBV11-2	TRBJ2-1	CASSAPGLLSYNEQFF
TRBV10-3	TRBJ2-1	CAISELSEQFF